This TCR beta chain was documented in a study of cytomegalovirus exposure and HLA in healthy donors. Study-level results: HLA alleles showed associations with approximately 15,000 TCR beta sequences in a later analysis, at a 0.05 false discovery rate.

V was cut by 4 bases and J by 3 bases, with 15 bases left in between. Germline assignment: CDR1 LNHDA and CDR2 SQIVND (reference sequence). This CDR3 is 15 amino acids long. Concerning this clone itself: The antigen is undetermined.

PCR used 60 Vbeta primers and 13 Jbeta primers. The assay was immunoSEQ multiplex PCR, and TCRdb's table has in-frame clones only and misses some. This sample has about 170,000 clones, with roughly 70% found just once. Material for sequencing was PBMCs. The chain joins TRBV19 to TRBJ1-1; possibly TRBD1 for D (5 bases). This sequence originates from a young woman in good health and CMV-seropositive. The CDR3 DNA follows: TGTGCCAGTAGTACCCGGGGGGGAGGGTACACTGAAGCTTTCTTT. It encodes CASSTRGGGYTEAFF.